This TCR beta chain comes out of a study of molecular identifiers for immune sequencing clone quantification listed by TCRdb under 2018. For the wider study: For a replicate experiment, RNA from around 20,000 or 99,000 naive CD8 T cells was divided into five aliquots, and four of the five aliquots were sequenced. This methods study used CD8 T cells to benchmark TCR RNA copy counting and molecular-identifier clustering-based TCR repertoire sequencing (MIDCIRS).

The trim is 1 base for V and 4 bases for J, with a gap of 25 bases between the germline ends. The CDR3 measures 20 amino acids from cysteine to phenylalanine. Only the CDR3 part of the read is kept: 60 bases, read in frame from the first base. Looking up the germline V gene yields CDR1 KGHDR and CDR2 SFDVKD. Libraries of naive CD8 T cells were built from approximately 20,000 to 1,000,000 sorted cells, with 10%, 30% or 50% of the purified RNA used. On a BD FACSAria II, naive CD8 T cells were FACS-sorted as CD8+CD4-CCR7+CD45RA+ and collected into RLT Plus buffer. Around 10 TCR copies' worth of Jurkat RNA were spiked into about 20,000-1,100,000 naive CD8 T cell samples to test detection sensitivity. Enrichment of CD8 T cells was done with RosetteSep CD8+ T Cell Enrichment Cocktail plus Ficoll-Paque, and ACK red cell lysis came afterward. The method behind the library was PCR. Sequencing relied on an Illumina HiSeq 4000. Bulk TCR libraries were prepared as previously described, using TCR primers listed in Table S5. Total RNA was purified with the Qiagen AllPrep DNA/RNA kit. Reads from multiple sequencing runs of the same library were pooled before analysis. As for the original processing: Reads were retained only if their TCR constant sequence matched exactly, and those retained reads were trimmed to 150 nt and grouped according to their 12-nt molecular barcodes. Reads inside each barcode group were sub-clustered using a 15% Levenshtein threshold, and a quality-weighted consensus sequence was constructed for each RNA molecule. Non-functional sequences were discarded, and so were lower-count sequences lying one edit away from another sequence. Based on a fit of two negative binomial distributions, barcode sub-clusters having less than 20% of the maximum read count were discarded. TCRdb's own reprocessing of the public reads used fastp at Q25 and MiXCR and kept productive beta chains. Each CDR3 protein gets just one entry, which takes the most common genes and DNA from the rows behind it. TCRdb, not the original authors, processed these V and J calls. This sample comprises some 65,000 distinct CDR3 sequences, about a fifth of them detected only once. The ten biggest clones cover roughly 1.5% of the sample.

Broad study findings and their caveats: Identical TCR molecules sharing a barcode could cause highly expanded clone sizes to be underestimated. Modeling indicated around 2.7 TCR RNA copies recovered per cell, compared with roughly 9.7 by digital PCR, which implies a capture efficiency of 25% to 35%. Clones above 20 RNA copies held over 97% of molecules in CMV-specific effector cells but under 1% in naive cells. When barcode sub-clustering was not used, chimeric consensus sequences inflated TCR diversity, with chimeras reaching as high as 47%. The naive libraries included spiked-in Jurkat TCR RNA (more than nine copies' worth), and this Jurkat TCR RNA is not part of the donor repertoire. Even against a background of 750,000 to 1,000,000 naive CD8 T cells, spiked-in Jurkat TCR RNA amounting to a single cell's worth was reported to be detectable.

This clonotype was found many times. The antigen it binds to is not known. Within one base of it there is no much larger clone, and no base qualities were kept. This TCR was sampled from a human donor in good health. Some libraries in this study had Jurkat cell RNA spiked in. The sequence joins TRBV24-1 to TRBJ2-1; the D gene cannot be named for sure. Sequencing was performed on naive CD8+ T cells from blood, with Jurkat cell RNA spiked in. Per the publication, the cell subset or site label means: FACS-sorted CD8+CD4-CCR7+CD45RA+ naive T cells. The DNA sequence is given as TGTGCCACCAGTGATTTCCACCTACTTACCGCCTCAGCCCGATACAATGAGCAGTTCTTC. Its product reads: CATSDFHLLTASARYNEQFF.